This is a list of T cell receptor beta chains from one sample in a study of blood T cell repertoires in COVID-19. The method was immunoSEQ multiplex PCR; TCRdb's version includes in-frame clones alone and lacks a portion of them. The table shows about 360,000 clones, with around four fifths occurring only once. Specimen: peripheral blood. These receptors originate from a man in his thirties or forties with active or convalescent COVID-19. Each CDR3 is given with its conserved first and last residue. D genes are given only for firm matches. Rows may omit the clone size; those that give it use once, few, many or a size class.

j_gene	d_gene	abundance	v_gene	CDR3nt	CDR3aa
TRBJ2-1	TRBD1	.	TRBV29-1	TGCAGCACTAAGGGGGAACAGGGGGTTAACAATGAGCAGTTCTTC	CSTKGEQGVNNEQFF
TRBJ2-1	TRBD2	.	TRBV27	TGTGCCAGCAGTTTACGCGGACTAGGGAACTATGAGCAGTTCTTC	CASSLRGLGNYEQFF
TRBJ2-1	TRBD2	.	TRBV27	TGTGCCAGCTCCACACTAGCGGTAGATGAGCAGTTCTTC	CASSTLAVDEQFF
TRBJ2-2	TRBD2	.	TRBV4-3	TGCGCCAGCAGCCAAGAGATAGCGGGGGCGTACACCGGGGAGCTGTTTTTT	CASSQEIAGAYTGELFF
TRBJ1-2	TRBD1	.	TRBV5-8	TGTGCCAGCAGCCGTCTACAGGGGGCGAAAGGTGGCTACACCTTC	CASSRLQGAKGGYTF
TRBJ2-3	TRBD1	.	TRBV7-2	TGTGCCAGCAGCTTAGGGACAGGGACAGATACGCAGTATTTT	CASSLGTGTDTQYF
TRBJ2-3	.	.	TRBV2	TGTGCCAGCAGTGAAGACAGATCCACAGATACGCAGTATTTT	CASSEDRSTDTQYF
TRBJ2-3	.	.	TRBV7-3	TGTGCCAGCAGCTTAACGAGTAGCCCCGATACGCAGTATTTT	CASSLTSSPDTQYF
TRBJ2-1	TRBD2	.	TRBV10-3	TGTGCCATCGGGCGACAATTTGCGGGAGGGCCGAGGAATGAGCAGTTCTTC	CAIGRQFAGGPRNEQFF
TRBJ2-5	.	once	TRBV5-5	TGTGCCAGCAGCGGGAGGGGGGGCCAAGAGACCCAGTACTTC	CASSGRGGQETQYF
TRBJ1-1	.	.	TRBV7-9	TGTGCCAGCAGCCAGGGGATAGGGACTGAAGCTTTCTTT	CASSQGIGTEAFF
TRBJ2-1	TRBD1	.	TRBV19	TGTGCCACCCGGACAGGGCTCAATGAGCAGTTCTTC	CATRTGLNEQFF
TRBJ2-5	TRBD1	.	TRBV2	TGTGCCAGCAGGGCGGACAGGAACCAAGAGACCCAGTACTTC	CASRADRNQETQYF
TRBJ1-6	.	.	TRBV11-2	TGTGCCAGCAGCTTGCGGGGCTCCTATAATTCACCCCTCCACTTT	CASSLRGSYNSPLHF
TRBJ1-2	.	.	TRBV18	TGTGCCAGCTCACCAAGGACAGCGACTAACTATGGCTACACCTTC	CASSPRTATNYGYTF
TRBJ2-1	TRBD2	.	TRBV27	TGTGCCAGCAGTCACACCCGACTAGCTGGGGATGAGCAGTTCTTC	CASSHTRLAGDEQFF
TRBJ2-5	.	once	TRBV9	TGTGCCAGCAGCCTGACCTACTCAGGGAAGGAGACCCAGTACTTC	CASSLTYSGKETQYF
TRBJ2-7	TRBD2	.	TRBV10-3	TGTGCCATCACTGACCTGACTAGCGGGAGGTCGGGCGAGCAGTACTTC	CAITDLTSGRSGEQYF
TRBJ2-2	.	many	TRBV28	TGTGCCAGCAGTGAGCTAGGAGCGAACACCGGGGAGCTGTTTTTT	CASSELGANTGELFF
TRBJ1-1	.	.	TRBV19	TGTGCCAGTAGTGTGCCGCACCGTGGTCGGACTGAAGCTTTCTTT	CASSVPHRGRTEAFF
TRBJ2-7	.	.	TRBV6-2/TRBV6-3	TGTGCCAGCAGTCTCGGGACTTTTTACGAGCAGTACTTC	CASSLGTFYEQYF
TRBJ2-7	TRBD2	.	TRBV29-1	TGCAGCGTTGGGACTAGCGGGAGCTACGAGCAGTACTTC	CSVGTSGSYEQYF
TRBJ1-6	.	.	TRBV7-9	TGTGCCAGCAGCTTCGGGGGAGGAACCTCCTATAATTCACCCCTCCACTTT	CASSFGGGTSYNSPLHF
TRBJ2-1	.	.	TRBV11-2	TGTGCCAGCACTACGGGCTACAATGAGCAGTTCTTC	CASTTGYNEQFF
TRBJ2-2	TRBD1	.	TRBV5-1	TGCGCCAGCAGCTTCCGACAGGGTGCCGGGGAGCTGTTTTTT	CASSFRQGAGELFF
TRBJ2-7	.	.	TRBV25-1	TGTGCCAGCAGCCTACTCTCCAGGGTCGACGAGCAGTACTTC	CASSLLSRVDEQYF
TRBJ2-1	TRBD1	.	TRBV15	TGTGCCACCAGCATCGGGACAGGGCGAGGAGGTGAGCAGTTCTTC	CATSIGTGRGGEQFF
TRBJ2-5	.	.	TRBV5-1	TGCGCCAGCAGACGGGGAGGACTACAAGAGACCCAGTACTTC	CASRRGGLQETQYF
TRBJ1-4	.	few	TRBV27	TGTGCCAGCGGCCCTCATGCAACTAATGAAAAACTGTTTTTT	CASGPHATNEKLFF
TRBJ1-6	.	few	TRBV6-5	TGTGCCAGCAGGACCACAGGGAATTCACCCCTCCACTTT	CASRTTGNSPLHF
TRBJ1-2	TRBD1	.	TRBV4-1	TGCGCCAGCAGGCGGGTGGGACAGGGACATAACTATGGCTACACCTTC	CASRRVGQGHNYGYTF
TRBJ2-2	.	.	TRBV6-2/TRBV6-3	TGTGCCAGCAGTTACACTGGAGGGGCCGGGGAGCTGTTTTTT	CASSYTGGAGELFF
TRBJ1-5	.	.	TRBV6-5	TGTGCCAGCATCCCCGACAGGTCGGGTCAGCCCCAGCATTTT	CASIPDRSGQPQHF
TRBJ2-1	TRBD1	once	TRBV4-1	TGCGCCAGCAGCCAAGAGGGACAGGTATACAATGAGCAGTTCTTC	CASSQEGQVYNEQFF
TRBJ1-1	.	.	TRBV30	TGTGCCTGGAGTGTACCCCCTGGGCAGGGCATTAATGAAGCTTTCTTT	CAWSVPPGQGINEAFF
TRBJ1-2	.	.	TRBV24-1	TGTGCCACCAGTGATTACGCAGGCGGGGGCTACACCTTC	CATSDYAGGGYTF
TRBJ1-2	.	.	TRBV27	TGTGCCAGCAGTTTAGCCAGGGAGGTATATGGCTACACCTTC	CASSLAREVYGYTF
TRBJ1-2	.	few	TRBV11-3	TGTGCCAGCAGCAAGCCTACAGGGATCGGGAACTATGGCTACACCTTC	CASSKPTGIGNYGYTF
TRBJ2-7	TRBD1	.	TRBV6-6	TGTGCCAGCAGTTACCCGGGACAGGGGAAAGACGAGCAGTACTTC	CASSYPGQGKDEQYF
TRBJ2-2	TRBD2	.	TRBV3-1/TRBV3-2	TGTGCCAGCAGCCCCCTGGCAGGGGGCGAAGAGCGGGGGGGCTCCGGGGAGCTGTTTTTT	CASSPLAGGEERGGSGELFF
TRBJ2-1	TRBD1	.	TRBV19	TGTGCCAGTAGTATAGGGACAGGCTTGGGGGTCTACAATGAGCAGTTCTTC	CASSIGTGLGVYNEQFF
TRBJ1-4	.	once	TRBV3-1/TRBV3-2	TGTGCCAGCAGCCAAGACTTAGAAAAACTGTTTTTT	CASSQDLEKLFF
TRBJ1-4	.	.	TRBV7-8	TGTGCCAGCAGCTTAATGGCGGGCGGGAGGGAAAAACTGTTTTTT	CASSLMAGGREKLFF
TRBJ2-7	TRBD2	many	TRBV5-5	TGTGCCAGCAGCGGTCTAGCGGGGGGAACCTACGAGCAGTACTTC	CASSGLAGGTYEQYF
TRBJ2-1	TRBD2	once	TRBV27	TGTGCCAGCACCCCTTACGGGGGGAGCAATGAGCAGTTCTTC	CASTPYGGSNEQFF
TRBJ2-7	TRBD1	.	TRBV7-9	TGTGCCAGCAGTTGGGACAGGGGATTTGGCGAGCAGTACTTC	CASSWDRGFGEQYF
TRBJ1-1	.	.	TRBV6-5	TGTGCCAGCAGTTACGGAGGGAACACTGAAGCTTTCTTT	CASSYGGNTEAFF
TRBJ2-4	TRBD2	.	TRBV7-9	TGTGCCAGCAGCTCTCGACTAGCGGGGAACAAAAACATTCAGTACTTC	CASSSRLAGNKNIQYF
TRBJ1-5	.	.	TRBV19	TGTGCCAGTAGTATCGGGACGGGAGATCAGCCCCAGCATTTT	CASSIGTGDQPQHF
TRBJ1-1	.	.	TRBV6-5	TGTGCCAGCAGCGCTGGACAGTCGAACACTGAAGCTTTCTTT	CASSAGQSNTEAFF
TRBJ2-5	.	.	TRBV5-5	TGTGCCAGCAGCCCCCCTCCCCAAGCATGGGAGACCCAGTACTTC	CASSPPPQAWETQYF
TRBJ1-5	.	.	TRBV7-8	TGTGCCAGCAGCTTAGCAGCAAATCAGCCCCAGCATTTT	CASSLAANQPQHF
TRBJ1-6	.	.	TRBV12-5	TGTGCTAGTGTCCTTTCGGGGGATTCACCCCTCCACTTT	CASVLSGDSPLHF
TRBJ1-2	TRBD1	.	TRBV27	TGTGCCAGCAGTTTATCGGGGCAGGGGGCGCGTGGCTACACCTTC	CASSLSGQGARGYTF